The entry that follows covers one T cell receptor beta chain sequence. Assay used: immunoSEQ multiplex PCR; TCRdb lists only in-frame clones, some missing. The sample holds more than 95,000 clones, more than 70% seen once. V dropped 3 bases and J dropped 4; count of bases not matched to a gene: 6. CDR1 and CDR2 (germline): LNHDA, SQIVND (reference sequence). This CDR3 has 15 amino acids. This entry comes from a study of blood T cell repertoires in COVID-19. V gene TRBV19 combines with J gene TRBJ1-5; TRBD1 matches 7 bases. The receptor was derived from an elderly woman with COVID-19, enrolled during active disease. The source material was peripheral blood. The CDR3 protein is CASSIQATGNQPQHF. CDR3 bases: TGTGCCAGTAGTATCCAAGCGACAGGGAATCAGCCCCAGCATTTT.